The rows below give T cell receptor beta chains drawn from one sample of a study of cytomegalovirus exposure and HLA in healthy donors. The protocol was immunoSEQ multiplex PCR, while the TCRdb copy is restricted to in-frame clones and leaves out a portion. The sample holds about 180,000 clones, roughly 78% seen once. Sequencing used PBMCs. These TCRs come from a woman in her twenties or thirties in good health and CMV-seronegative. The CDR3 runs from the conserved cysteine through the conserved F or W. The order of the fields is V gene, J gene, D gene, CDR3 DNA, CDR3 protein. D genes are given only for firm matches.

>TRBV5-1|TRBJ2-7|TRBD1
TGCGCCAGCAGCTTGGCATTGGGGACAGGGGGCTACGAGCAGTACTTC
CASSLALGTGGYEQYF
>TRBV7-7|TRBJ2-7|NA
TGTGCCAGCAGCTCAGGGGTAGTGAGCGAGCAGTACTTC
CASSSGVVSEQYF
>TRBV6-4|TRBJ1-2|NA
TGTGCCAGCAAAACACGGGGGGTTCGCCTTGGCTACACCTTC
CASKTRGVRLGYTF
>TRBV27|TRBJ1-2|NA
TGTGCCAGCAGTTCGTCCGGGCCGGGGGGCTACACCTTC
CASSSSGPGGYTF
>TRBV10-2|TRBJ2-7|TRBD1
TGCGCCAGCAGTGCCCCGGACAGGGGATCCTACGAGCAGTACTTC
CASSAPDRGSYEQYF
>TRBV2|TRBJ2-1|TRBD2
TGTGCCAGCAGTACCACACTAGCGGGGGGCCCCTACAATGAGCAGTTCTTC
CASSTTLAGGPYNEQFF
>TRBV12-5|TRBJ2-3|NA
TGTGCTAGTGGTTTGGTTTTCGGGGATACGCAGTATTTT
CASGLVFGDTQYF
>TRBV6-1|TRBJ2-3|NA
TGTGCCAGCAGGGGGCGCGGCTTCACAGATACGCAGTATTTT
CASRGRGFTDTQYF
>TRBV19|TRBJ2-1|NA
TGTGCCAGTAGTATTGGGGCGTGGGATGAGCAGTTCTTC
CASSIGAWDEQFF
>TRBV7-8|TRBJ2-2|TRBD2
TGTGCCAGCATCCCCGGGAGAGCGGGGGGGCCCGGGGAGCTGTTTTTT
CASIPGRAGGPGELFF
>TRBV29-1|TRBJ2-7|TRBD1
TGCAGCGTTGCCGGGACAGGGGTGAGAGAGCAGTACTTC
CSVAGTGVREQYF
>TRBV7-3|TRBJ2-1|TRBD1
TGTGCCAGCAGCCGCCAACAGGGGTCCTACAATGAGCAGTTCTTC
CASSRQQGSYNEQFF
>TRBV10-2|TRBJ2-5|NA
TGCGCCAGCACGTTGACGGGGGGCCAGGGAGAGACCCAGTACTTC
CASTLTGGQGETQYF
>TRBV5-6|TRBJ1-6|NA
TGTGCCAGCAGCTTGGGGCAGCGAACTAATTCACCCCTCCACTTT
CASSLGQRTNSPLHF
>TRBV5-1|TRBJ1-4|TRBD1
TGCGCCAGCAGCTTGGAGGCAGGGGGGAGCGAAAAACTGTTTTTT
CASSLEAGGSEKLFF
>TRBV2|TRBJ1-5|TRBD1
TGTGCCAGCAGCTCGGACAGGAATCAGCCCCAGCATTTT
CASSSDRNQPQHF